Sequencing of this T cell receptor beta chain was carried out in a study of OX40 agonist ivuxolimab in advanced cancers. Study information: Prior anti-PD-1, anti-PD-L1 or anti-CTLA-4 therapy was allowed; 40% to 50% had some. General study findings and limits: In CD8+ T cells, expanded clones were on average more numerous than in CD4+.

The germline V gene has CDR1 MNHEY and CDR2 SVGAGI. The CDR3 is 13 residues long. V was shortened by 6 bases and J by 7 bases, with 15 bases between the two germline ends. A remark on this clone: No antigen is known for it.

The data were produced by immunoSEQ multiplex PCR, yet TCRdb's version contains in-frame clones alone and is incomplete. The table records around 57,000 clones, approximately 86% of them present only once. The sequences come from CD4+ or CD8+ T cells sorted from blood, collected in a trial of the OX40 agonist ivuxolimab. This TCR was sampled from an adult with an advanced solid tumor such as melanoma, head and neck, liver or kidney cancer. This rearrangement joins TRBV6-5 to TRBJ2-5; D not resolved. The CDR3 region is CASRGPFIGTQYF. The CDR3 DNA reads TGTGCCAGCAGAGGACCCTTTATAGGGACCCAGTACTTC.